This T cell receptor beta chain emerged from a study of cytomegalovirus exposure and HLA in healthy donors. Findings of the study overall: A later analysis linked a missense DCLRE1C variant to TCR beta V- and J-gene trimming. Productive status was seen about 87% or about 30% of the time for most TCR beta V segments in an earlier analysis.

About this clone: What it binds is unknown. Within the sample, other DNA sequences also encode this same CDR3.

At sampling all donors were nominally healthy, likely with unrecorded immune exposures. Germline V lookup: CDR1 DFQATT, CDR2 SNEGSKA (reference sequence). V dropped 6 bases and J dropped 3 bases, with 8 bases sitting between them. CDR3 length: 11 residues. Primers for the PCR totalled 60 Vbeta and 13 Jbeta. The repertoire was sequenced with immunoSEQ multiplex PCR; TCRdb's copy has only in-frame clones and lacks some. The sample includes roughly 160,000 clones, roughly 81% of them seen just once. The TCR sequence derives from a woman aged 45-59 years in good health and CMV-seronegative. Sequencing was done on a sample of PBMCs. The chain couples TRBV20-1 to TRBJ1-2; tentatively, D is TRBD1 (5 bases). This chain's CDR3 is CSAGGDYGYTF. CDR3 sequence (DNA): TGCAGTGCCGGGGGGGACTATGGCTACACCTTC.